The source of this T cell receptor (beta chain) is a study of blood T cell repertoires in COVID-19. Looking at the study overall: COVID-19 samples collected from the United States, Italy and Spain covered acute and convalescent phases. Nucleic acid was either cDNA or gDNA, and it came from T cells, B-cell-depleted T cells, or PBMCs.

Trimming cost V 5 bases and J 3 bases; bases outside gene matches: 5. The CDR3 extends over 15 amino acids. The germline gives CDR1 KGHSH, CDR2 LQKENI. In the study's own analysis: Nucleated cell counts were estimated from reference gene primer amplification. Method: immunoSEQ multiplex PCR; TCRdb's copy keeps in-frame clones and lacks some. Clone size and V and J calls were adopted from that table, with D and trimming inferred from the DNA. The sample consists of a few hundred thousand clones, about 85% of them appearing once. This chain connects TRBV18 to TRBJ2-3, with TRBD2 identical over 10 bases. This sequence originates from an older man with acute or convalescent COVID-19. Input material: peripheral blood. The CDR3 region has the DNA TGTGCCAGCTCATCCCCTAGCGGGAGAACAGATACGCAGTATTTT. Translating it yields CASSSPSGRTDTQYF. The whole variable domain, filled in from reference TRBV18 and TRBJ2-3, reads NAGVMQNPRHLVRRRGQEARLRCSPMKGHSHVYWYRQLPEEGLKFMVYLQKENIIDESGMPKERFSAEFPKEGPSILRIQQVVRGDSAAYFCASSSPSGRTDTQYFGPGTRLTVL.